These T cell receptor beta chains were read from a single sample in a study of cytomegalovirus exposure and HLA in healthy donors. The repertoire was sequenced with immunoSEQ multiplex PCR; TCRdb's copy has only in-frame clones and lacks some. The sample includes about 160,000 clones, under 75% of them seen just once. The sample consisted of PBMCs. The receptor set was obtained from a man aged 40-50 years in good health and CMV-seropositive. The CDR3 runs from the conserved cysteine through the conserved F or W. The D gene is left open where the match is weak. The size entry is marked missing in some rows and otherwise reads once, few, many or a size class.

CASRQGTGANTGELFF TGTGCCAGCCGCCAGGGGACAGGGGCAAACACCGGGGAGCTGTTTTTT TRBJ2-2 TRBV2 - TRBD1
CASSQGGGGGEVEQFF TGTGCCAGCAGCCAAGGAGGAGGCGGGGGCGAGGTTGAGCAGTTCTTC TRBJ2-1 TRBV5-4 - -
CASSFKGGNEQYF TGTGCCAGCAGCTTTAAAGGGGGCAACGAGCAGTACTTC TRBJ2-7 TRBV7-2 once TRBD1
CASSGPGGLAGGPAETQYF TGTGCCAGCAGCGGACCCGGGGGACTAGCGGGGGGGCCTGCAGAGACCCAGTACTTC TRBJ2-5 TRBV7-6 - TRBD2
CASSQGTGRTDTQYF TGTGCCAGCAGCCAGGGGACAGGGCGAACAGATACGCAGTATTTT TRBJ2-3 TRBV14 once TRBD1
CASSATGYNTEAFF TGTGCCAGCAGCGCGACAGGGTATAACACTGAAGCTTTCTTT TRBJ1-1 TRBV7-9 - TRBD1
CASSLSQALGGYTF TGTGCCAGCAGTTTATCGCAAGCCCTTGGTGGCTACACCTTC TRBJ1-2 TRBV27 - -
CASSPGTSDRYEGYEQYF TGTGCCAGCAGCCCCGGAACCTCTGACAGATATGAAGGCTACGAGCAGTACTTC TRBJ2-7 TRBV7-2 - -
CATSSSNQPQHF TGTGCCACCTCCTCTAGCAATCAGCCCCAGCATTTT TRBJ1-5 TRBV27 - -
CASSVGGVLNTEAFF TGTGCCAGCAGCGTAGGGGGAGTCCTGAACACTGAAGCTTTCTTT TRBJ1-1 TRBV9 - -
CASSLRQGTEAFF TGTGCCAGCAGCCTGCGACAGGGGACTGAAGCTTTCTTT TRBJ1-1 TRBV11-3 once TRBD1
CASTPGGRANEKLFF TGTGCCAGCACCCCCGGCGGGAGGGCTAATGAAAAACTGTTTTTT TRBJ1-4 TRBV6-5 - -
CSVNSGAPYEQYF TGCAGCGTCAATAGCGGCGCTCCCTACGAGCAGTACTTC TRBJ2-7 TRBV29-1 - -
CASSIGQGKAYGYTF TGTGCCAGTAGTATCGGACAGGGGAAGGCCTATGGCTACACCTTC TRBJ1-2 TRBV19 - TRBD1
CASSLPGASQNNEQFF TGCGCCAGCAGCCTCCCTGGTGCTAGCCAAAACAATGAGCAGTTCTTC TRBJ2-1 TRBV4-1 once -
CASSLGDRVTGELFF TGTGCCAGCAGCTTAGGGGACAGGGTTACCGGGGAGCTGTTTTTT TRBJ2-2 TRBV5-6 few TRBD1
CATSRGTSGRTDTQYF TGTGCCACCAGCAGAGGAACTAGCGGTAGGACAGATACGCAGTATTTT TRBJ2-3 TRBV15 - TRBD2
CASSLAGEGTQYF TGTGCCAGCAGCTTGGCCGGAGAGGGTACCCAGTACTTC TRBJ2-5 TRBV5-4 - -
CASGPTGELFF TGTGCCAGCGGCCCCACCGGGGAGCTGTTTTTT TRBJ2-2 TRBV6-1 - -
CASSLVAGGKLTGELFF TGTGCCAGCAGTTTGGTAGCGGGGGGGAAATTAACCGGGGAGCTGTTTTTT TRBJ2-2 TRBV28 - TRBD2
CASSRGGQNRYEQYF TGTGCCAGCAGCCGGGGAGGCCAAAACCGTTACGAGCAGTACTTC TRBJ2-7 TRBV5-6 - -
CASMDSLAKNIQYF TGTGCCAGCATGGACAGTTTAGCCAAAAACATTCAGTACTTC TRBJ2-4 TRBV19 once -
CASSFLTSGGTYEQYF TGTGCCAGCAGTTTTCTGACTAGCGGGGGGACCTACGAGCAGTACTTC TRBJ2-7 TRBV27 - TRBD2
CASSPLRTGGIVETQYF TGTGCCAGCTCACCACTCAGGACAGGGGGTATTGTCGAGACCCAGTACTTC TRBJ2-5 TRBV18 - TRBD1
CASSPRDGYGYTF TGTGCCAGCTCACCACGAGATGGCTATGGCTACACCTTC TRBJ1-2 TRBV18 - -
CASSRGGLIYEQYF TGTGCCAGCAGTAGAGGGGGACTAATCTACGAGCAGTACTTC TRBJ2-7 TRBV2 few -
CASSLLGQGPYEQYF TGTGCCAGCAGCTTACTTGGACAGGGGCCCTACGAGCAGTACTTC TRBJ2-7 TRBV7-9 - TRBD1
CASSAAGTGILETQYF TGTGCCAGCAGCGCAGCCGGGACAGGGATATTAGAGACCCAGTACTTC TRBJ2-5 TRBV9 few TRBD1
CASSPRTGWDSNQPQHF TGTGCCAGCAGTCCAAGGACAGGCTGGGATAGCAATCAGCCCCAGCATTTT TRBJ1-5 TRBV27 - TRBD1
CASSPRSGLANEQYF TGTGCCAGCAGCCCCCGCTCGGGACTAGCGAACGAGCAGTACTTC TRBJ2-7 TRBV9 - TRBD2
CASSDRTGPAKNIQYF TGTGCCAGCAGTGATAGGACAGGCCCAGCCAAAAACATTCAGTACTTC TRBJ2-4 TRBV2 - TRBD1
CASSSDRDTEAFF TGTGCCAGCAGCTCGGACAGGGACACTGAAGCTTTCTTT TRBJ1-1 TRBV11-3 - TRBD1
CASSPTGTYEQYF TGTGCCAGCTCACCAACAGGGACCTACGAGCAGTACTTC TRBJ2-7 TRBV18 - -
CASSPPGQGASITGELFF TGTGCCAGCTCACCACCGGGACAGGGGGCATCGATCACCGGGGAGCTGTTTTTT TRBJ2-2 TRBV18 - TRBD1
CASSLVTPYEQYF TGTGCCAGCAGCTTAGTGACACCCTACGAGCAGTACTTC TRBJ2-7 TRBV11-2 - -
CASSLGGQSNYGYTF TGCGCCAGCAGCTTGGGGGGACAGTCAAACTATGGCTACACCTTC TRBJ1-2 TRBV5-1 few TRBD1
CASSPGTSRYEQYF TGCGCCAGCAGCCCAGGGACTAGTCGCTACGAGCAGTACTTC TRBJ2-7 TRBV4-3 - TRBD2
CASSSFGSPLHF TGTGCCAGCAGCAGTTTCGGGTCACCCCTCCACTTT TRBJ1-6 TRBV5-5 - -
CASSLGGQGGYGYTF TGTGCCAGCAGCTTAGGTGGCCAGGGAGGATATGGCTACACCTTC TRBJ1-2 TRBV7-9 - -
CASSEDYPGGAFF TGTGCCAGCAGTGAAGACTATCCAGGGGGAGCTTTCTTT TRBJ1-1 TRBV2 - TRBD1
CASSLWTGTSSYNSPLHF TGTGCCAGCAGCCTCTGGACAGGGACGAGCTCCTATAATTCACCCCTCCACTTT TRBJ1-6 TRBV14 - TRBD1
CSAGQDRQYF TGCAGTGCTGGACAGGACAGGCAGTACTTC TRBJ2-7 TRBV20-1 - TRBD1
CASSYREFEKLFF TGTGCCAGCAGTTACAGGGAATTTGAAAAACTGTTTTTT TRBJ1-4 TRBV2 - -
CASSLTPNTEAFF TGTGCCAGCAGCCTGACACCGAACACTGAAGCTTTCTTT TRBJ1-1 TRBV13 - -
CASSPGHPYQPQHF TGTGCCAGCTCGCCGGGACATCCATATCAGCCCCAGCATTTT TRBJ1-5 TRBV18 - -